This section outlines one TCR beta chain sequence together with its context. Its antigen remains unknown. This CDR3 is built from 16 residues. With 5 bases removed from V and 0 bases from J, the gap between germline ends came to 16 bases. The germline V gene encodes CDR1 SEHNR and CDR2 FQNEAQ (reference sequence). The data originate from a study of CD8 T cells in ankylosing spondylitis. Notes on the study in general: A motif in TCR beta, a set of eight or nine highly homologous variants, appeared characteristic of ankylosing spondylitis blood. As reported, disease-linked clones showed significant enrichment in matched ankylosing spondylitis synovial fluid. Certain motif variants had earlier been reported in reactive arthritis synovial fluid and blood. Disease-linked clones bore a CD8+ phenotype and were relatively rare in peripheral blood.

Each TCR beta library was made by quantitative 5'-RACE that incorporated molecular barcodes. TCRdb called the 5' RACE reads again in MiXCR, with one record for every CDR3 protein. The sample consists of under 950,000 distinct CDR3 sequences, 15% to 20% of them appearing once. This receptor was obtained from a male donor with ankylosing spondylitis. The chain combines TRBV7-9 with TRBJ1-1; TRBD1 might be the D (5 bases). The specimen was blood, either unsorted or a sorted T cell fraction (not recorded which). The CDR3 DNA follows: TGTGCCAGCAGCCCTAAGGGGCCGGGGGTGAACACTGAAGCTTTCTTT. Its translation is CASSPKGPGVNTEAFF.